This T cell receptor (beta chain) was retrieved from a study of T cell changes during pregnancy in multiple sclerosis. Method: immunoSEQ multiplex PCR; TCRdb's copy keeps in-frame clones and lacks some. The table shows 90,000 to 150,000 clones, with 80% to 95% occurring only once. The V gene lost 0 bases and the J gene lost 2 bases, with 9 bases spanning the gap. CDR3 length: 14 residues. The germline gives CDR1 SGHNT, CDR2 YYREEE (reference sequence). To note about this clone: Other DNA variants within this sample encode the same CDR3.

The TCR originated in a female donor with multiple sclerosis, enrolled in a pregnancy study. The V and J genes are TRBV5-4 and TRBJ2-7; possible D gene TRBD1, 7 bases. Sequences were derived from peripheral blood, sampled before pregnancy. The CDR3 protein is CASSLGGTAYEQYF. DNA of the CDR3: TGTGCCAGCAGCTTGGGCGGGACAGCCTACGAGCAGTACTTC.